This TCR beta chain is from a study of OX40 agonist ivuxolimab in advanced cancers. Study context: Three partial responders included one hepatocellular carcinoma patient and two cutaneous melanoma patients.

Germline-derived CDR1 and CDR2 are LGHNA and YNFKEQ. The CDR3 is 15 residues long. The J segment lost 3 bases and the V segment lost 0 bases, leaving 4 bases of the junction unmatched. As for this clone: The antigen remains unidentified.

This table comes from immunoSEQ multiplex PCR, and its TCRdb copy is limited to in-frame clones, with some not included. The sample has approximately 41,000 clones; about 89% are singletons. Study results and caveats: At 0.1-3.0 mg/kg, partial responders had clonal expansion among the lowest observed. At 0.1 to 3.0 mg/kg, clonal expansion of CD4+ and CD8+ blood T cells had occurred by week 6.

V usage is TRBV4-2 and J usage is TRBJ1-1, with 7 bases fitting TRBD1. This TCR was sampled from an adult with an advanced solid tumor such as melanoma, head and neck, liver or kidney cancer. Material: CD4+ or CD8+ T cells sorted from blood, obtained in a trial of the OX40 agonist ivuxolimab. CDR3 amino acids: CASSQDEGGYTEAFF. CDR3 sequence (DNA): TGTGCCAGCAGCCAAGATGAAGGGGGCTACACTGAAGCTTTCTTT.